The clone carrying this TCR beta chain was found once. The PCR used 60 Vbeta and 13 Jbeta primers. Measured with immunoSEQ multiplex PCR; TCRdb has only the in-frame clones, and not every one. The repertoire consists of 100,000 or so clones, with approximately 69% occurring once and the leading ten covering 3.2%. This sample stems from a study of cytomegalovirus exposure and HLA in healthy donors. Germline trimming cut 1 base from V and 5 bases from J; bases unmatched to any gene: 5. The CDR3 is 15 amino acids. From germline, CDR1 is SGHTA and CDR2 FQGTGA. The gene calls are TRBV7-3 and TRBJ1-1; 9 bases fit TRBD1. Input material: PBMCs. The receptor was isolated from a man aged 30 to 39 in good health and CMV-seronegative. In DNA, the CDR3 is TGTGCCAGCAGCTTAAGCCCTGGACAGGGGACTGAAGCTTTCTTT. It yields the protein CASSLSPGQGTEAFF.